The following is a TCR beta chain sequence with its context. Its antigen is unknown. Clones were sequenced by immunoSEQ multiplex PCR, and TCRdb holds only the in-frame ones, with some missing. The sample holds tens of thousands of clones, under 90% seen once. These data are taken from a study of OX40 agonist ivuxolimab in advanced cancers. Study findings and constraints: More expanded clones were found, on average, in CD8+ than in CD4+ T cells.

This TCR derives from an adult with an advanced solid tumor such as melanoma, head and neck, liver or kidney cancer. The specimen comprised CD4+ or CD8+ T cells sorted from blood, sampled in a trial of the OX40 agonist ivuxolimab.

The CDR3 loop reads CASSFRDRVYNEQFF. The DNA of the CDR3 is TGTGCCAGCAGCTTCCGGGACAGGGTTTACAATGAGCAGTTCTTC. This rearrangement joins TRBV7-8 to TRBJ2-1, with 9 bases aligning to TRBD1. Germline CDR1 reads SGHVS; CDR2 reads FQNEAQ. This CDR3 region has 15 residues. Trimming at V came to 3 bases and at J to 4 bases, leaving 4 bases not matched to a gene. The entire variable domain, with the rest obtained from reference TRBV7-8 and TRBJ2-1, is as follows: GAGVSQSPRYKVAKRGQDVALRCDPISGHVSLFWYQQALGQGPEFLTYFQNEAQLDKSGLPSDRFFAERPEGSVSTLKIQRTQQEDSAVYLCASSFRDRVYNEQFFGPGTRLTVL.